This T cell receptor (beta chain) was identified in a study of T cells in Graves' hyperthyroidism and ophthalmopathy. Study summary: At initial diagnosis, before any treatment had begun, peripheral blood was obtained.

Ten or more counts support this clonotype. The investigators amplified TCR beta CDR3 regions from RNA transcripts. A set of HTBI primers served as the primers for a first-round RT-PCR of the TCR CDR3. TCRdb re-called the multiplex PCR reads through MiXCR, storing one row per CDR3 protein. The sample has some 420,000 distinct CDR3 sequences; around 13% are singletons. The CDR3 consists of 13 residues. The V and J ends lost 4 bases and 2 bases respectively, with 6 bases between them. Looked up from germline, CDR1 is MNHNS and CDR2 is SASEGT. The chain uses TRBV6-1 and TRBJ1-3; D unresolved. Sequencing was carried out using blood. The TCR was taken from a woman between 18 and 29 years old with Graves' hyperthyroidism. The CDR3 loop reads CASSGTAGNTIYF. In nucleotides, the CDR3 is TGTGCCAGCAGTGGGACGGCTGGAAACACCATATATTTT.